The clone carrying this TCR beta chain appeared a single time. A much larger clone sits a single nucleotide away, making a read error possible. Researchers took RNA transcripts and amplified the TCR beta CDR3 regions from them. Using the HTBI primer set, a first-round RT-PCR was run on the TCR CDR3. From the multiplex PCR reads, TCRdb called clonotypes with MiXCR, one entry per CDR3 protein. Here the sample spans a few hundred thousand distinct CDR3 sequences, approximately 14% being singletons. The data originate from a study of T cells in Graves' hyperthyroidism and ophthalmopathy. V was shortened by 0 bases and J by 7 bases, with 16 bases between the two germline ends. Germline V gives CDR1 SQVTM, CDR2 ANQGSEA. The CDR3 covers 14 residues.

The TCR originated in a woman between 18 and 29 years old with Graves' hyperthyroidism that later progressed to Graves' ophthalmopathy. Sequencing was carried out using blood. The chain couples TRBV29-1 to TRBJ2-7, with D perhaps TRBD1 (6 bases). This chain's CDR3 is CSVEEGRQVYEQYF. The CDR3 DNA reads TGCAGCGTTGAAGAAGGGAGACAGGTCTATGAGCAGTACTTC.